This T cell receptor (beta chain) was retrieved from a study of blood T cell repertoires in COVID-19. The CDR3 covers 17 residues. The junction had 10 bases not matched to a gene; V was cut back by 4 bases and J by 0 bases. Germline V gene data show CDR1 as SGHRS and CDR2 as YFSETQ. TCRdb keeps only in-frame clones here, not all; method: immunoSEQ multiplex PCR. This repertoire shows over 200,000 clones, approximately 89% found once; its top ten account for 4% to 6%. Sequencing used peripheral blood. The chain couples TRBV5-1 to TRBJ1-3; 7 bases align to TRBD1. This sequence originates from a woman aged 40-49 years with acute or convalescent COVID-19. This CDR3 reads CASSPSGQAASGNTIYF. CDR3 bases: TGCGCCAGCAGCCCTTCAGGACAGGCGGCCTCTGGAAACACCATATATTTT.